A selection of T cell receptor beta chains follows, all from one sample in a study of T-cell memory formation after mild COVID-19. TCRdb analysed the 5' RACE reads with MiXCR anew, one entry per CDR3 protein. The table lists under 200,000 distinct CDR3 sequences, 11% of them singletons, with roughly 3.8% in the top ten. The material sequenced was PBMCs or a T cell subset sorted from them (not recorded which). These receptors were collected from a man between 18 and 29 years old who had mild COVID-19 (a few samples of this study predate the infection). Cell type and time point are not known. Both conserved end residues are part of each CDR3. A D gene is named only where the DNA matches it firmly. Size is omitted from some rows. Given values are once, few, many or a class for expanded clones.

j_gene,v_gene,abundance,d_gene,CDR3nt,CDR3aa
TRBJ2-5,TRBV9,few,.,TGTGCCAGCAGCGTAGAGTCTAGCATGTGGGAGACCCAGTACTTC,CASSVESSMWETQYF
TRBJ2-5,TRBV20-1,.,.,TGCAGTGCTAGAGAAGGTGAAGGGGTTGAGACCCAGTACTTC,CSAREGEGVETQYF
TRBJ1-2,TRBV5-1,few,.,TGCGCCAGCAGCCCACCCGGGGCGGGTGGCTACACCTTC,CASSPPGAGGYTF
TRBJ2-5,TRBV5-1,.,TRBD2,TGCGCCAGCAGCTATGAACCGTTGGTAGCGGGGGCTCCACGGACCCAGTACTTC,CASSYEPLVAGAPRTQYF
TRBJ2-2,TRBV5-1,few,.,TGCGCCAGCAGCAACGGGGGCCCGAACACCGGGGAGCTGTTTTTT,CASSNGGPNTGELFF
TRBJ1-5,TRBV28,.,.,TGTGCCAGCGCACCGGGGGGTAGCAATCAGCCCCAGCATTTT,CASAPGGSNQPQHF
TRBJ1-4,TRBV12-3/TRBV12-4,many,TRBD1,TGTGCCAGCAGCCCTGACAGGGGCTATAATGAAAAACTGTTTTTT,CASSPDRGYNEKLFF
TRBJ1-2,TRBV4-1,.,.,TGCGCCAGCAGCCAAGCCGGCCGGGGGTCCTATGGCTACACCTTC,CASSQAGRGSYGYTF
TRBJ2-5,TRBV11-3,.,TRBD2,TGTGCCAGCAGCTTAGGGTTGGGGCTAGCGGGGCAAGAGACCCAGTACTTC,CASSLGLGLAGQETQYF
TRBJ2-6,TRBV25-1,.,.,TGTGCCAGCAGTGATCCCGCCTCTGGGGCCAACGTCCTGACTTTC,CASSDPASGANVLTF
TRBJ1-3,TRBV28,.,.,TGTGCCAGCAATTTCCGACGGGGGGTGGGAAACACCATATATTTT,CASNFRRGVGNTIYF
TRBJ2-5,TRBV5-1,.,.,TGCGCCAGCAGCTTCGCCGGGGATCAAGAGACCCAGTACTTC,CASSFAGDQETQYF
TRBJ1-2,TRBV7-2,.,.,TGTGCCAGCAGCCTAACGACAGACAGCTATGGCTACACCTTC,CASSLTTDSYGYTF
TRBJ2-3,TRBV2,.,TRBD2,TGTGCCAGCAGTGAGACACGGGGGGTGACAGATACGCAGTATTTT,CASSETRGVTDTQYF
TRBJ1-2,TRBV7-9,.,.,TGTGCCAGCAGCTTCGTCCCAAACATCGGCTACACCTTC,CASSFVPNIGYTF
TRBJ2-5,TRBV5-1,few,.,TGCGCCAGCAGCTTGGCCCCCGAAGAGACCCAGTACTTC,CASSLAPEETQYF
TRBJ1-6,TRBV5-5,few,.,TGTGCCAGCAGCGTGGACAGTTCATATAATTCACCCCTCCACTTT,CASSVDSSYNSPLHF
TRBJ2-5,TRBV7-3,few,.,TGTGCCAGCAGCTTGAGGTCCCAAGAGACCCAGTACTTC,CASSLRSQETQYF
TRBJ2-7,TRBV4-1,.,.,TGCGCCAGCAGCCAAGGGTTGCGGGGCTACGAGCAGTACTTC,CASSQGLRGYEQYF
TRBJ1-1,TRBV27,few,.,TGTGCCAGCAGTCAGGGTAGCTGGGCTTTCTTT,CASSQGSWAFF
TRBJ2-2,TRBV2,.,.,TGTGCCAGCAGGACCGGGACTAACACCGGGGAGCTGTTTTTT,CASRTGTNTGELFF
TRBJ2-7,TRBV5-5,.,TRBD1,TGTGCCAGCAGCTTTGAAACAGGGGCCTCGTCGATCTTTAGCTACGAGCAGTACTTC,CASSFETGASSIFSYEQYF
TRBJ2-2,TRBV4-1,few,.,TGCGCCAGCAGCCTTAGATACGGAGGACAGAACACCGGGGAGCTGTTTTTT,CASSLRYGGQNTGELFF
TRBJ2-6,TRBV12-3/TRBV12-4,.,TRBD1,TGTGCCAGCAGTTTGAGGACAGGGCTGAGAGGGGCCAACGTCCTGACTTTC,CASSLRTGLRGANVLTF
TRBJ2-7,TRBV27,.,.,TGTGCCAGCAGTTTAAGGGGAAACTACGAGCAGTACTTC,CASSLRGNYEQYF
TRBJ1-1,TRBV7-8,few,.,TGTGCCAGCAGCTTAGCGCGGACGGCGAACACTGAAGCTTTCTTT,CASSLARTANTEAFF
TRBJ2-5,TRBV19,few,.,TGTGCCAGTAGGATCCCCGGGGAAGAGACCCAGTACTTC,CASRIPGEETQYF
TRBJ2-7,TRBV6-5,.,.,TGTGCCAGCAGCGAATTGCTCGGGACATCCTACGAGCAGTACTTC,CASSELLGTSYEQYF
TRBJ1-2,TRBV7-2,many,.,TGTGCCAGCAGCTCACCGGGGAGGGGCTACACCTTC,CASSSPGRGYTF
TRBJ1-3,TRBV5-6,.,.,TGTGCCAGCAGCCAGGGACCTACCCCTGGAAACACCATATATTTT,CASSQGPTPGNTIYF
TRBJ2-5,TRBV11-2,.,TRBD2,TGTGCCAGCAGCTTAGGCGGACTAGCGGGGGGGCCAACCATCCGCCTCCAAGAGACCCAGTACTTC,CASSLGGLAGGPTIRLQETQYF
TRBJ2-7,TRBV5-4,few,TRBD1,TGTGCCAGCAGCACAGGACAGGGGGTCGACGAGCAGTACTTC,CASSTGQGVDEQYF
TRBJ2-3,TRBV7-9,few,TRBD2,TGTGCCAGCAGCTTAGGGTCAGCGGGGAGTCGCACAGATACGCAGTATTTT,CASSLGSAGSRTDTQYF
TRBJ1-1,TRBV5-1,many,TRBD1,TGCGCCAGCAGCCAGGGGGTCGGGCCCACTGAAGCTTTCTTT,CASSQGVGPTEAFF
TRBJ2-5,TRBV6-2/TRBV6-3,many,.,TGTGCCAGCAGGCGGCTAGGAAAGACCCAGTACTTC,CASRRLGKTQYF
TRBJ2-1,TRBV20-1,.,.,TGCAGTGCTAGCACCCCGGGGTGGGGCCTATACAATGAGCAGTTCTTC,CSASTPGWGLYNEQFF
TRBJ2-7,TRBV4-3,many,.,TGCGCCAGCAGCCAAGATATGGGGGGGCGGTACGAGCAGTACTTC,CASSQDMGGRYEQYF
TRBJ1-5,TRBV6-6,few,.,TGTGCCAGCAGTTACTCCCGACAGCCCCAGCATTTT,CASSYSRQPQHF
TRBJ2-3,TRBV29-1,.,.,TGCAGCGTTGAAGATATGGGGACGGACCCAGATACGCAGTATTTT,CSVEDMGTDPDTQYF
TRBJ2-2,TRBV20-1,.,.,TGCAGTGCTAGGGGCCTCGGGGTATTGAACACCGGGGAGCTGTTTTTT,CSARGLGVLNTGELFF
TRBJ1-2,TRBV20-1,few,.,TGCAGTGCTAGAGATCCAGGGCTAGGCTACACCTTC,CSARDPGLGYTF
TRBJ1-1,TRBV18,.,.,TGTGCCAGCTCACCATCAGAAGGGGTGAACACTGAAGCTTTCTTT,CASSPSEGVNTEAFF
TRBJ1-6,TRBV7-3,.,.,TGTGCCAGCAGCTCCACAGGGTTCTATAATTCACCCCTCCACTTT,CASSSTGFYNSPLHF
TRBJ2-2,TRBV12-3/TRBV12-4,few,.,TGTGCCAGCAGTTTATTGCCAAAGGGAAACACCGGGGAGCTGTTTTTT,CASSLLPKGNTGELFF
TRBJ2-5,TRBV20-1,few,.,TGCAGTGCCCTTCGCCTTACAAGCCCAGAGGTGTCCATAAAAGAGACCCAGTACTTC,CSALRLTSPEVSIKETQYF
TRBJ1-1,TRBV7-9,few,.,TGTGCCAGCAGCTTAGCTCTCGGGTCGGTTGGGGTGTCTGAAGCTTTCTTT,CASSLALGSVGVSEAFF
TRBJ2-3,TRBV25-1,.,TRBD1,TGTGCCAGCAGTGGCGGGACAGGACCCACAGATACGCAGTATTTT,CASSGGTGPTDTQYF
TRBJ1-6,TRBV7-9,.,.,TGTGCCAGCAGCTCCAATATTTCACCCCTCCACTTT,CASSSNISPLHF
TRBJ2-7,TRBV6-1,.,.,TGTGCCAGCAGTGAATTGCCCTGGGGTAGTAGTTACGAGCAGTACTTC,CASSELPWGSSYEQYF
TRBJ2-3,TRBV5-6,few,TRBD2,TGTGCCAGCAGCTTGGGGACCGCGGGGGGGCTAACAGATACGCAGTATTTT,CASSLGTAGGLTDTQYF
TRBJ2-3,TRBV13,many,TRBD1,TGTGCCAGCAGCTTAGCCTTACAGGGGTCGGATCCCACAGATACGCAGTATTTT,CASSLALQGSDPTDTQYF
TRBJ1-1,TRBV7-2,.,.,TGTGCCAGCAGCTTTACAAACACTGAAGCTTTCTTT,CASSFTNTEAFF
TRBJ1-1,TRBV5-1,.,TRBD1,TGCGCCAGCAGCGCCGGACAGGTCGGTGAAGCTTTCTTT,CASSAGQVGEAFF
TRBJ2-3,TRBV5-1,.,TRBD2,TGCGCCAGCAGTTTCGGACTAGCGCATCGCACAGATACGCAGTATTTT,CASSFGLAHRTDTQYF